These 2 T cell receptor beta chains were all obtained from the same sample, sequenced in a study of CD8 T cells in Susac syndrome. An amount of RNA that ranged from 0.5 to 1 ug was reverse transcribed with random hexamers. TCRdb passed the immunoSEQ multiplex PCR reads through MiXCR, listing each CDR3 protein once. The sample has approximately 120,000 distinct CDR3 sequences, roughly 90% seen once. The sample comprised CD8+ T cells from PBMCs. These receptors were taken from a human donor in good health.

The chain is built from TRBV12-3 or TRBV12-4 and TRBJ2-7; D not certain. V was clipped by 6 bases and J by 2 bases, with 11 bases between them. The CDR3 is made up of 13 amino acids. The CDR3 loop reads CASRRGPTYEQYF. The DNA for the CDR3 is TGTGCCAGCAGGAGAGGCCCTACCTACGAGCAGTACTTC.

The rearrangement uses TRBV29-1 and TRBJ2-7, with 11 bases that match TRBD1. Trimming at V came to 4 bases and at J to 2 bases, leaving 4 bases not matched to a gene. The germline gives CDR1 SQVTM, CDR2 ANQGSEA. There are 14 residues in the CDR3. The CDR3 coding sequence is TGCAGCGTTGGAATGGGACAGGGGGCCTACGAGCAGTACTTC. It is translated as CSVGMGQGAYEQYF.